Reported below is one T cell receptor beta chain. The target antigen is unknown. TCRdb's copy holds only in-frame clones and misses some; the assay was immunoSEQ multiplex PCR. The repertoire holds under 1,900,000 clones, with 98% as singletons. CDR3 size: 15 residues. CDR1 is MNHEY, CDR2 SMNVEV, per germline (reference sequence). V shed 5 bases and J shed 2 bases, with 15 bases lying between them. This specimen belongs to a study of shared clonotypes between healthy human individuals. About the research overall: Each donor's CD4 naive and CD4 memory cells filled three plates apiece, CD8 naive two, and CD8 memory one.

Overall study findings and caveats: Compared with memory subsets, naive subsets generally had larger estimated richness. Since donors were few, the genetic and exposure-history diversity represented was limited. Clonotypes shared by all four donors outscored non-shared clonotypes in generation probability.

The receptor was isolated from a man aged 25 to 40 in good health. The chain recombines TRBV27 with TRBJ1-1; D may be TRBD1 (5 bases). The sequenced sample consisted of naive CD4+ T cells sorted from blood. Subset of the sample: CD45RA+ positively selected. CDR3 sequence: CASSPPAGRNTEAFF. CDR3 in DNA: TGTGCCAGCAGTCCCCCGGCAGGGCGAAACACTGAAGCTTTCTTT.